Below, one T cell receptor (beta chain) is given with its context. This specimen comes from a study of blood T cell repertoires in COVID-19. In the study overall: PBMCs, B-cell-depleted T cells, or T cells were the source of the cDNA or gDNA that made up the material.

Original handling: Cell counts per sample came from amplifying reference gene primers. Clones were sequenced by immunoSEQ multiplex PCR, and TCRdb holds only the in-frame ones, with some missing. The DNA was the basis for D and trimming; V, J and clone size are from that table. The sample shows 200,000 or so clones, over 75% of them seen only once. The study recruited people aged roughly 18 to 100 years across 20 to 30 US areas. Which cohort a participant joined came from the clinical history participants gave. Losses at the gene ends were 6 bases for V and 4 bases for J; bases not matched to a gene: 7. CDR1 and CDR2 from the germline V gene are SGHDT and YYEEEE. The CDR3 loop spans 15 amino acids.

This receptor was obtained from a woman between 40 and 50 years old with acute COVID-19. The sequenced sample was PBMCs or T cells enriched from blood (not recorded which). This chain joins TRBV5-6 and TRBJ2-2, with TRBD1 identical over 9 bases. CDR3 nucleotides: TGTGCCAGCACCGGGACAGGGCCTTCCACCGGGGAGCTGTTTTTT. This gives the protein CASTGTGPSTGELFF.